This T cell receptor (beta chain) was recovered during a study of CD8 T cells in ankylosing spondylitis. In this sample, this clonotype turned up a few times. TCRdb ran MiXCR on the 5' RACE reads and lists one entry per CDR3 protein. In the table there are 380,000 or so distinct CDR3 sequences, about 20% of which are singletons. Germline CDR1 SEHNR, CDR2 FQNEAQ (reference sequence). Trimming took off 0 bases at V and 6 bases at J, with 21 bases between the two ends. CDR3 length: 17 residues. Specimen: blood, either unsorted or a sorted T cell fraction (not recorded which). The chain employs TRBV7-9 and TRBJ2-7; D not resolved. The sequence was obtained from a male donor with ankylosing spondylitis or in good health (not recorded which). CDR3 sequence reads: CASSLAVGPFTVGEQYF. CDR3 nucleotides: TGTGCCAGCAGCTTAGCCGTCGGACCTTTTACAGTGGGCGAGCAGTACTTC.